Listed below are T cell receptor beta chains from one sample, sequenced in a study of blood T cell repertoires in COVID-19. Clones were read by immunoSEQ multiplex PCR, and TCRdb kept only the in-frame ones, dropping some. The sample gives approximately 89,000 clones, 70% to 80% of which show up once; roughly a quarter is in the top ten. The sample taken for sequencing was peripheral blood. The source is a man between 70 and 80 years old with acute or convalescent COVID-19. Both conserved end residues are part of each CDR3. Each record gives: V gene, CDR3 protein.

v_call: TRBV19; cdr3_aa: CASSVAGTRENTIYF
v_call: TRBV6-5; cdr3_aa: CASSYRLAGAEQYF
v_call: TRBV19; cdr3_aa: CASSIEGGGSYNEQFF
v_call: TRBV6-6; cdr3_aa: CAAHAAPTGNTIYF
v_call: TRBV28; cdr3_aa: CASSFWKTGANTGELFF
v_call: TRBV5-4; cdr3_aa: CASSNIQGSSGNTIYF
v_call: TRBV6-2/TRBV6-3; cdr3_aa: CASSLHRGSGDTQYF
v_call: TRBV5-4; cdr3_aa: CASSSGTSGYRDTQYF
v_call: TRBV6-2/TRBV6-3; cdr3_aa: CASSRQGSGNQPQHF
v_call: TRBV5-1; cdr3_aa: CASSSRRTGDEKLFF
v_call: TRBV6-1; cdr3_aa: CASSEPAGGSGRAVQYF
v_call: TRBV4-1; cdr3_aa: CASSQKGAQYF
v_call: TRBV9; cdr3_aa: CASSVAPQGVEQYF
v_call: TRBV28; cdr3_aa: CASSLSRRDTREQYF
v_call: TRBV28; cdr3_aa: CAGRRAGGAVTEAFF
v_call: TRBV3-1/TRBV3-2; cdr3_aa: CASSQYQATFKETQYF
v_call: TRBV6-5; cdr3_aa: CASSYQPGQGADTQYF
v_call: TRBV19; cdr3_aa: CASSMYGGLAGRFGNIQYF
v_call: TRBV2; cdr3_aa: CASSEKIAGVRHEQYF
v_call: TRBV6-5; cdr3_aa: CASNDSGNEQFF
v_call: TRBV14; cdr3_aa: CASSQSSRTSGRSYEQYF
v_call: TRBV18; cdr3_aa: CASSPTSEEQYF
v_call: TRBV5-1; cdr3_aa: CASSFEVGTQYF
v_call: TRBV28; cdr3_aa: CASSSLQSSYNSPLHF
v_call: TRBV23-1; cdr3_aa: CAGGPSGGSYEQYF
v_call: TRBV28; cdr3_aa: CASSLEVALSSYEQYF
v_call: TRBV7-3; cdr3_aa: CASSLTGGEETQYF
v_call: TRBV11-3; cdr3_aa: CASSLDVGLAGVTGELFF
v_call: TRBV27; cdr3_aa: CASSLSVGATQETQYF
v_call: TRBV3-1/TRBV3-2; cdr3_aa: CASSQDGTEAFF
v_call: TRBV10-3; cdr3_aa: CAISDRGDTHTQYF
v_call: TRBV20-1; cdr3_aa: CSASNKGRERNQPQHF
v_call: TRBV28; cdr3_aa: CASSAGAGRQSSYEQYF
v_call: TRBV10-3; cdr3_aa: CAISESNRVSPLHF
v_call: TRBV9; cdr3_aa: CASSVTSSGEQYF
v_call: TRBV11-2; cdr3_aa: CASSLDRYKQSNYGYTF
v_call: TRBV4-1; cdr3_aa: CASSQDPFFPGQGGKDTQYF
v_call: TRBV4-3; cdr3_aa: CASSQDGRNSFYGYTF
v_call: TRBV11-2; cdr3_aa: CASSLRGGTDTQYF
v_call: TRBV6-5; cdr3_aa: CASSYSTSGRGNEQFF
v_call: TRBV19; cdr3_aa: CASSISTETGYTF
v_call: TRBV1; cdr3_aa: CTRSHSHSGSGTGELFF
v_call: TRBV6-5; cdr3_aa: CASRKQGASEAFF